This TCR beta chain came from a study of identical twins. Study-wide points: The study drew conclusions from cross-sectional statistical analysis, not from following the same donors. Among beta out-of-frame sequences, excess sharing between twins appeared weaker.

From the 5' RACE reads, TCRdb called clonotypes with MiXCR, one entry per CDR3 protein. The sample has 1.5 million to 2 million distinct CDR3 sequences; 32% are singletons. This clonotype was seen a handful of times. Its antigen is unidentified. Germline V gene lookup returns CDR1 LGHDT and CDR2 YNNKEL (reference sequence). This CDR3 has 17 residues. The V gene lost 4 bases and the J gene lost 0 bases, with 17 bases spanning the gap. This chain joins TRBV3-1 and TRBJ2-3; possibly TRBD1 or TRBD2 for D (6 bases each). Sequencing used cord blood. The sequence derives from a newborn girl in good health. As DNA, the CDR3 is TGTGCCAGCAGCCTCAGGGGAGGAGACGTTAGCACAGATACGCAGTATTTT. It codes for CASSLRGGDVSTDTQYF.